Sequencing of this TCR beta chain was carried out in a study of blood T cells in healthy people across ages. Germline V gene data show CDR1 as SGHAT and CDR2 as FQNNGV. Trimming shortened V by 7 bases and J by 3 bases, and 11 bases separated the two germline ends. The CDR3 runs 13 residues. In this sample, this clonotype turned up a few times. Sample-barcoded 5' priming and a J-beta primer mix drove a second PCR of about 6 to 11 cycles. Template switching added a 12-random-nucleotide identifier to every cDNA molecule. TCRdb processed the 5' RACE reads anew with MiXCR; each CDR3 protein has one entry. Here the sample spans under 800,000 distinct CDR3 sequences, roughly 43% being singletons.

Sequencing input: blood. This chain connects TRBV11-2 to TRBJ2-3, with TRBD2 as a possible D gene (5 bases). The TCR originated in an older woman in good health. The CDR3 coding sequence is TGTGCCAGCATCGAAGGGAGTACAGATACGCAGTATTTT. Its translation: CASIEGSTDTQYF. The whole variable domain, remainder taken from reference TRBV11-2 and TRBJ2-3, is EAGVAQSPRYKIIEKRQSVAFWCNPISGHATLYWYQQILGQGPKLLIQFQNNGVVDDSQLPKDRFSAERLKGVDSTLKIQPAKLEDSAVYLCASIEGSTDTQYFGPGTRLTVL.